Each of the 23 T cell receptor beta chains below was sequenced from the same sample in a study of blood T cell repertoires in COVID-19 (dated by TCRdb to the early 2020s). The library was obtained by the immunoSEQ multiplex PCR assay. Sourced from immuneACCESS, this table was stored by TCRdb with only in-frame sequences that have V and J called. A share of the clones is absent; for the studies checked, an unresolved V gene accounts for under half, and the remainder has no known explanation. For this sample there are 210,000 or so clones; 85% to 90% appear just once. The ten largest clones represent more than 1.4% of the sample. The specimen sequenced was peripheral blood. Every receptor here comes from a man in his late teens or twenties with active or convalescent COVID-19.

The CDR3 DNA reads as TGTGCCAGCAGCTTGCCAGGGACCTACGAGCAGTACTTC. Its protein is CASSLPGTYEQYF. The V call is TRBV5-5, the J call TRBJ2-7; tentative D call: TRBD1 (5 bases). Per germline, CDR1 SGHKS and CDR2 YYEKEE (reference sequence). This CDR3 has 13 residues. V was cut by 1 base and J by 2 bases, with 7 bases left in between. The full variable domain, rest sourced from reference TRBV5-5 and TRBJ2-7, is DAGVTQSPTHLIKTRGQQVTLRCSPISGHKSVSWYQQVLGQGPQFIFQYYEKEERGRGNFPDRFSARQFPNYSSELNVNALLLGDSALYLCASSLPGTYEQYFGPGTRLTVT.

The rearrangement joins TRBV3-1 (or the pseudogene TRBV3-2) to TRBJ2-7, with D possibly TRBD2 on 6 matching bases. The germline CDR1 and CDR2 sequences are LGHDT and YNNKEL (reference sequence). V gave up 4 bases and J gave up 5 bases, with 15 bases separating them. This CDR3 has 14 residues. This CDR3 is CASSLRLVEDEQYF. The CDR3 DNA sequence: TGTGCCAGCAGCCTTCGACTAGTAGAGGACGAGCAGTACTTC.

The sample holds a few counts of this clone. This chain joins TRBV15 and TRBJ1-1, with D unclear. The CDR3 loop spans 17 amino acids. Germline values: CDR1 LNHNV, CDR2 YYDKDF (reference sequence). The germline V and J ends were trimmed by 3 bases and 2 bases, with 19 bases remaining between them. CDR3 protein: CATSSSGWETENTEAFF. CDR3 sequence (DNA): TGTGCCACCAGCAGCTCCGGGTGGGAGACGGAAAACACTGAAGCTTTCTTT.

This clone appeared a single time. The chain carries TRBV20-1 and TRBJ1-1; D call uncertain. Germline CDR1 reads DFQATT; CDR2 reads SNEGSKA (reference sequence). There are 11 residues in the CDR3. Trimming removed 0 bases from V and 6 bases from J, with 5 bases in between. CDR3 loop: CSARDGPEAFF. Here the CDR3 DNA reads TGCAGTGCTAGAGATGGCCCTGAAGCTTTCTTT.

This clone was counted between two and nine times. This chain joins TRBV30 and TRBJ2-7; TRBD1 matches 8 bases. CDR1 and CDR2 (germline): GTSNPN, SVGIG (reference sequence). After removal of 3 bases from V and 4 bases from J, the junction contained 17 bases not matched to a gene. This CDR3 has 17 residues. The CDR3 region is CAWSDFKRQGSLYEQYF. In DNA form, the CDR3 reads TGTGCCTGGAGCGACTTCAAGAGACAGGGGTCTCTTTACGAGCAGTACTTC.

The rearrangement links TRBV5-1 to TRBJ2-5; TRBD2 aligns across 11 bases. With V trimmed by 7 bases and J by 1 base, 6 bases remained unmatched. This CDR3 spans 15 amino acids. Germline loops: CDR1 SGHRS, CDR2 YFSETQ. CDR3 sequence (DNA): TGCGCCAGCCGCGATAGCGGGAGGGCCCAAGAGACCCAGTACTTC. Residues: CASRDSGRAQETQYF.

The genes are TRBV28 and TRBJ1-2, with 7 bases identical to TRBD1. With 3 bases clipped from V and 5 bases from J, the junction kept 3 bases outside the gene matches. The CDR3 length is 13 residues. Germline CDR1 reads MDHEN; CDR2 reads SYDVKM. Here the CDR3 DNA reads TGTGCCAGCAGTTTTACAGGGGATTATGGCTACACCTTC. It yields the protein CASSFTGDYGYTF.

The CDR3 region is CASSIRTDTEAFF. Here the CDR3 DNA reads TGTGCCAGTAGTATCCGGACAGACACTGAAGCTTTCTTT. The chain has TRBV19 and TRBJ1-1, with D perhaps matching TRBD1 (6 bases). Germline CDR1 LNHDA, CDR2 SQIVND (reference sequence). Trimming shortened V by 3 bases and J by 3 bases, and 8 bases separated the two germline ends. The length of the CDR3 is 13 residues.

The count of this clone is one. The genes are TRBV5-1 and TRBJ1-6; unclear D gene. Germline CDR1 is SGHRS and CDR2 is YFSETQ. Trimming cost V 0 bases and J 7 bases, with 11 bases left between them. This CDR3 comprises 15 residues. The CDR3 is CASSLASGTNSPLHF. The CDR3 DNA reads TGCGCCAGCAGCTTGGCCTCGGGAACCAATTCACCCCTCCACTTT.

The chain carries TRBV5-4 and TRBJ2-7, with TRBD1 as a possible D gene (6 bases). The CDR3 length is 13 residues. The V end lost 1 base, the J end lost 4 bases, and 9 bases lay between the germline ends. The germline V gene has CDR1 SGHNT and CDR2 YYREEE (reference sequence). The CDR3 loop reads CASSLNREYEQYF. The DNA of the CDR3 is TGTGCCAGCAGCTTGAACAGGGAATACGAGCAGTACTTC.

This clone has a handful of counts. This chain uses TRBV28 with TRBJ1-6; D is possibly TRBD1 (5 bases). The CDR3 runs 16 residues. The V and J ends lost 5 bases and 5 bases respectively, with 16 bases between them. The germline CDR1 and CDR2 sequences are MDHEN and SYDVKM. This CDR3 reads CASSIRSGQDNSPLHF. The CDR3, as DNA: TGTGCCAGCAGTATAAGATCAGGGCAGGATAATTCACCCCTCCACTTT.

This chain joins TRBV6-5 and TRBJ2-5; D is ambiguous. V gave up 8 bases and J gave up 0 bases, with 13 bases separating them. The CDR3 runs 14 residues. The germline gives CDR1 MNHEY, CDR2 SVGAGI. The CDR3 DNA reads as TGTGCCAGCGCGTTCCGAAGAGACCAAGAGACCCAGTACTTC. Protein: CASAFRRDQETQYF.

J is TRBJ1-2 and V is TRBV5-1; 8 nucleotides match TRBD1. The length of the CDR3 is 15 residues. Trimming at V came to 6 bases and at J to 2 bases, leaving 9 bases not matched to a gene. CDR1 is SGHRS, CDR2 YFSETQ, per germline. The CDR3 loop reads CASTLGQGNNYGYTF. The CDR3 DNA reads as TGCGCCAGCACCCTCGGACAGGGAAACAACTATGGCTACACCTTC. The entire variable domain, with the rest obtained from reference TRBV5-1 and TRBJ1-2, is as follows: KAGVTQTPRYLIKTRGQQVTLSCSPISGHRSVSWYQQTPGQGLQFLFEYFSETQRNKGNFPGRFSGRQFSNSRSEMNVSTLELGDSALYLCASTLGQGNNYGYTFGSGTRLTVV.

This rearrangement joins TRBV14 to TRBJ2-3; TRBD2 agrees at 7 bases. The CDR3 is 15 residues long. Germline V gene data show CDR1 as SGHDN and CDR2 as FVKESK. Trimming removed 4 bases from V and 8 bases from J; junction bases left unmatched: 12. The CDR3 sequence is CASSLLGLSRGTQYF. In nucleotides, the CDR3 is TGTGCCAGCAGCCTACTGGGACTATCACGGGGTACGCAGTATTTT. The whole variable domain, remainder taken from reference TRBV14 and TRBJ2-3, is EAGVTQFPSHSVIEKGQTVTLRCDPISGHDNLYWYRRVMGKEIKFLLHFVKESKQDESGMPNNRFLAERTGGTYSTLKVQPAELEDSGVYFCASSLLGLSRGTQYFGPGTRLTVL.

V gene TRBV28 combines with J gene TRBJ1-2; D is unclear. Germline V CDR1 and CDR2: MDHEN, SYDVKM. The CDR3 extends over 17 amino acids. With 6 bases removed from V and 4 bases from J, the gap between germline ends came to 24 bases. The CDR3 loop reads CASSFFTPAIAIYGYTF. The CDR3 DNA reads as TGTGCCAGCAGCTTCTTCACTCCCGCGATAGCGATCTATGGCTACACCTTC.

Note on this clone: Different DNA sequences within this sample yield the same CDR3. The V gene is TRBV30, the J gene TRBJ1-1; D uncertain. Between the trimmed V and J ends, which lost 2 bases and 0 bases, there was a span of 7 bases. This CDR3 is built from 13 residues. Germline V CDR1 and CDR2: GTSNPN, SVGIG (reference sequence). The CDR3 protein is CAWSYTVNTEAFF. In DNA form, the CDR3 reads TGTGCCTGGAGTTATACAGTGAACACTGAAGCTTTCTTT.

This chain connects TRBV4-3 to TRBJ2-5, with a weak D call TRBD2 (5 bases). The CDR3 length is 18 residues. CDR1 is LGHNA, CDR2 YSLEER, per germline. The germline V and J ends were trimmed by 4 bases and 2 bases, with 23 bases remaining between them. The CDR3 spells CASSPDYLRGILQETQYF. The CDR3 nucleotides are TGCGCCAGCAGCCCCGACTACCTACGGGGAATCTTACAAGAGACCCAGTACTTC.

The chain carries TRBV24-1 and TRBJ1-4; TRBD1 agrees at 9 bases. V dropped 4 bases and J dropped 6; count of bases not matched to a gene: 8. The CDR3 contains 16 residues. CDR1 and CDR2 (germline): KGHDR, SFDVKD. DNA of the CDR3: TGTGCCACCAGTGACCCGAGACAGGGGGGAGATGAAAAACTGTTTTTT. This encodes CATSDPRQGGDEKLFF.

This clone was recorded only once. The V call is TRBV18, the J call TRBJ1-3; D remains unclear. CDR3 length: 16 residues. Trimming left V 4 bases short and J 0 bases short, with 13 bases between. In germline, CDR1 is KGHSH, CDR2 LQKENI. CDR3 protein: CASSRGNKVSGNTIYF. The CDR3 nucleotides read TGTGCCAGCTCACGAGGGAATAAGGTCTCTGGAAACACCATATATTTT.

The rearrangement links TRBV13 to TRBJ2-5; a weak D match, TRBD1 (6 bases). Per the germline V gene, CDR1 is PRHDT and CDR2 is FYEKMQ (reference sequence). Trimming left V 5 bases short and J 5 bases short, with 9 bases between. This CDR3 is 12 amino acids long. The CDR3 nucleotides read TGTGCCAGCAGCCCGAGGGGGGAGACCCAGTACTTC. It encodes CASSPRGETQYF.

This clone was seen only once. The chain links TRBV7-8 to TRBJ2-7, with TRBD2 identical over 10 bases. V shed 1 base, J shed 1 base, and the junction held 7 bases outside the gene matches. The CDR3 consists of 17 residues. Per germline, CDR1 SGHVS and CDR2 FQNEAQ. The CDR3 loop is CASSLVPSGSKSYEQYF. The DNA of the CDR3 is TGTGCCAGCAGCTTAGTTCCTAGCGGGAGTAAGTCCTACGAGCAGTACTTC.

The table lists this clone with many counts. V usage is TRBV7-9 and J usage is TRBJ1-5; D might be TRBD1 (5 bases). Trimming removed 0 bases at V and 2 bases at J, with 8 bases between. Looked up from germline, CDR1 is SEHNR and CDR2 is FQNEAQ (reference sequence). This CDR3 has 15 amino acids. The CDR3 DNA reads TGTGCCAGCAGCTTAGCTGGGGCAGGCAATCAGCCCCAGCATTTT. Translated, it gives CASSLAGAGNQPQHF.

The CDR3 bases are TGTGCCAGCAGCCTCTCGGGGGATAACTATGGCTACACCTTC. Protein sequence: CASSLSGDNYGYTF. This chain links TRBV7-2 with TRBJ1-2; weak D call: TRBD1 (5 bases). V shed 5 bases and J shed 1 base, with 11 bases lying between them. Germline V lookup: CDR1 SGHTA, CDR2 FQGNSA. The CDR3 sequence is 14 residues long.